The 11 T cell receptor beta chains reported below all come from one sample, sequenced in a study of radiotherapy plus CTLA-4 blockade in lung cancer. TCRdb's copy holds only in-frame clones and misses some; the assay was immunoSEQ multiplex PCR. The sample has about 97,000 clones; 65% to 75% are singletons. Material: peripheral blood, obtained from a patient treated with radiotherapy plus ipilimumab. These receptor sequences come from a human donor with non-small cell lung cancer who had a partial response to radiotherapy plus ipilimumab. Some clones in this sample may be carry-over from other donors' samples.

The rearrangement joins TRBV19 to TRBJ2-1; 10 bases agree with TRBD2. Germline values: CDR1 LNHDA, CDR2 SQIVND (reference sequence). V gave up 1 base and J gave up 6 bases; unmatched junction bases: 6. There are 16 residues in the CDR3. The CDR3 DNA follows: TGTGCCAGTAGTATAGGAGCGGGAGGGGTACGCAATGAGCAGTTCTTC. As protein: CASSIGAGGVRNEQFF.

The genes are TRBV28 and TRBJ1-2; 9 bases match TRBD1. In germline, CDR1 is MDHEN, CDR2 SYDVKM. The ends lost 6 bases at V and 4 bases at J; junction bases unmatched: 15. CDR3 length: 17 amino acids. Written as DNA, the CDR3 is TGTGCCAGCAGAAGACCGGGACAGGGAGTTTCGGGCTATGGCTACACCTTC. Its protein is CASRRPGQGVSGYGYTF.

This chain joins TRBV11-3 and TRBJ2-1; weak D call: TRBD2 (6 bases). The V end was cut by 5 bases, the J end by 4 bases, with 9 bases between. Germline lookup yields CDR1 SGHNT and CDR2 YENEEA. CDR3 length: 13 amino acids. CDR3 amino acids: CASSPGLYNEQFF. The CDR3, as DNA: TGTGCCAGCAGCCCGGGACTGTACAATGAGCAGTTCTTC.

The J gene is TRBJ1-1, the V gene TRBV20-1, with unresolved D. Germline V CDR1 and CDR2: DFQATT, SNEGSKA (reference sequence). The CDR3 contains 11 residues. The CDR3 nucleotides are TGCAGCACCGCGTTGAACACTGAAGCTTTCTTT. It yields the protein CSTALNTEAFF.

The J gene is TRBJ2-1, the V gene TRBV28; TRBD2 agrees at 14 bases. The CDR3 spans 19 residues. The V gene's germline CDR1 is MDHEN and CDR2 SYDVKM. Unmatched junction bases numbered 6, after V lost 1 base and J lost 1 base. The CDR3 DNA reads TGTGCCAGCAGTTTATCGGGACTAGCGGGAGTTCGTTCCTACAATGAGCAGTTCTTC. Translating it yields CASSLSGLAGVRSYNEQFF.

The V call is TRBV28, the J call TRBJ2-5, with 9 bases that match TRBD2. Germline trimming cut 7 bases from V and 3 bases from J; bases unmatched to any gene: 15. Germline loops: CDR1 MDHEN, CDR2 SYDVKM. The CDR3 has 17 residues. The CDR3 region is CASTMGGGSGGKETQYF. CDR3 DNA: TGTGCCAGCACCATGGGGGGGGGTAGCGGGGGAAAAGAGACCCAGTACTTC.

CDR3 DNA sequence: TGTGCCAGCAGCTCAGGGGGCCACAGCTCCTACGAGCAGTACTTC. Protein sequence: CASSSGGHSSYEQYF. The chain uses TRBV28 and TRBJ2-7, with 8 nucleotides matching TRBD1. CDR3 length: 15 residues. V was pared by 6 bases and J by 0 bases, with 7 bases of the junction left unmatched. Germline-derived CDR1 and CDR2 are MDHEN and SYDVKM.

Worth noting for this clone: This specimen includes other DNA sequences encoding the same CDR3. The CDR3 coding sequence is TGTGCCAGCAGCTTGGACTCTTACAATGAGCAGTTCTTC. Protein product: CASSLDSYNEQFF. The chain is built from TRBV7-8 and TRBJ2-1; tentative D call: TRBD2 (5 bases). CDR1 and CDR2 (germline): SGHVS, FQNEAQ. V lost 3 bases and J 4 bases, leaving 7 bases between the germline ends. This CDR3 is 13 amino acids long.

In the case of this clone: This specimen includes other DNA sequences encoding the same CDR3. V usage is TRBV18 and J usage is TRBJ1-1; D ambiguous. The CDR3 covers 13 residues. Trimming shortened V by 1 base and J by 3 bases, and 6 bases separated the two germline ends. Germline loops: CDR1 KGHSH, CDR2 LQKENI. The chain's CDR3 is CASSPHADTEAFF. As DNA, the CDR3 is TGTGCCAGCTCACCACACGCGGACACTGAAGCTTTCTTT.

The rearrangement uses TRBV9 and TRBJ2-1, with 8 bases fitting TRBD2. There are 15 residues in the CDR3. Per germline, CDR1 SGDLS and CDR2 YYNGEE. The V and J ends lost 1 base and 4 bases, in that order; junction bases with no gene match: 4. CDR3 residues: CASSVSGGEYNEQFF. The CDR3 DNA reads TGTGCCAGCAGCGTATCCGGGGGGGAGTACAATGAGCAGTTCTTC.

This clone was observed once. The chain links TRBV19 to TRBJ2-6, with D possibly matching TRBD1 (5 bases). With 9 bases removed from V and 0 bases from J, the gap between germline ends came to 21 bases. From germline, CDR1 is LNHDA and CDR2 SQIVND (reference sequence). The length of the CDR3 is 18 residues. The CDR3 loop reads CASSQRAGPYSGANVLTF. For the CDR3, the DNA is TGTGCCAGCAGTCAGCGAGCAGGGCCCTACTCTGGGGCCAACGTCCTGACTTTC.